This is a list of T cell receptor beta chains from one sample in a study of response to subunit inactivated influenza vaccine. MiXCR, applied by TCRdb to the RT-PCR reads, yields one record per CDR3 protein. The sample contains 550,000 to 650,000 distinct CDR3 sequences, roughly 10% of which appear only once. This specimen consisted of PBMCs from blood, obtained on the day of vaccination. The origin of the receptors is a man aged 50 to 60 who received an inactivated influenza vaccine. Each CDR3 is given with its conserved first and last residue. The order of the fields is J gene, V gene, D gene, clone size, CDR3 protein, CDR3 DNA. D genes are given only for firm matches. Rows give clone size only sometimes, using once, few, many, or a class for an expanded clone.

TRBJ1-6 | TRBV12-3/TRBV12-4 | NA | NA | CASSSRGDNSPLHF | TGTGCCAGCAGTTCCAGGGGAGATAATTCACCCCTCCACTTT
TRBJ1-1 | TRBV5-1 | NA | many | CASSFRSNTEAFF | TGCGCCAGCAGCTTCCGGTCCAACACTGAAGCTTTCTTT
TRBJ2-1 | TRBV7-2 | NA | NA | CASSLRLDPLSEQFF | TGTGCCAGCAGCTTAAGGTTAGATCCCCTCAGCGAGCAGTTCTTC
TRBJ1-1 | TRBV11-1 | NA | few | CASSLPPWQGKANTEAFF | TGTGCCAGCAGCTTACCTCCGTGGCAGGGAAAAGCGAACACTGAAGCTTTCTTT
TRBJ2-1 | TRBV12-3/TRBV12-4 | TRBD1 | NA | CASSLRTGVGTEQFF | TGTGCCAGCAGTTTACGAACAGGGGTAGGGACTGAGCAGTTCTTC
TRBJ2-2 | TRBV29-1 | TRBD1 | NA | CSVGQGPGELFF | TGCAGCGTTGGACAGGGCCCCGGGGAGCTGTTTTTT
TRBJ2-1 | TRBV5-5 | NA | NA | CASSLEGRGSYNEQFF | TGTGCCAGCAGCTTGGAAGGCAGGGGTTCCTACAATGAGCAGTTCTTC
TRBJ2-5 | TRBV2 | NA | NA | CASKLSLGGQETQYF | TGTGCCAGCAAGCTCTCCTTAGGGGGCCAAGAGACCCAGTACTTC
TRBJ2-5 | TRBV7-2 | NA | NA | CASSVQGLETQYF | TGTGCCAGCAGCGTACAGGGTTTGGAGACCCAGTACTTC
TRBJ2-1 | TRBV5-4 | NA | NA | CASSFDYEQFF | TGTGCCAGCAGCTTCGACTATGAGCAGTTCTTC
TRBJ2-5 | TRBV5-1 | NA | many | CASSFTAPETQYF | TGCGCCAGCAGCTTCACAGCACCGGAGACCCAGTACTTC
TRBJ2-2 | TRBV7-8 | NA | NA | CASSLEGSRGELFF | TGTGCCAGCAGCTTAGAGGGAAGTAGGGGGGAGCTGTTTTTT
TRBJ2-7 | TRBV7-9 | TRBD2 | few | CAIGGDKVSSYEQYF | TGTGCCATCGGGGGGGACAAGGTGAGCTCCTACGAGCAGTACTTC
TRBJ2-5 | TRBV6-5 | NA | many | CASSYPDFMGSQYF | TGTGCCAGCAGTTACCCGGATTTTATGGGTTCCCAGTACTTC
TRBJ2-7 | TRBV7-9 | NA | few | CASSLRDGRDEQYF | TGTGCCAGCAGCCTGCGGGACGGTAGGGACGAGCAGTACTTC